This T cell receptor (beta chain) was profiled in a study of CD8 T cells in Susac syndrome (dated by TCRdb to 2018 to 2020). For the study in its entirety: The study used repertoire sequencing to test whether antigen drove CD8+ T cell activation and differentiation in Susac syndrome. Points the paper makes about the study in general: The TCR sequencing and HLA analysis was acknowledged to have included a relatively small number of individuals.

Peripheral blood CD8+ and CD4+ T cells from healthy donors, Susac syndrome patients and multiple sclerosis patients were profiled using high-throughput TCR beta sequencing. Treatment-naive patients with stable or active relapsing-remitting disease fulfilling revised McDonald criteria were used as multiple sclerosis controls. CD8+ TEMRA cells were enriched by FACS, while bulk CD8+ and CD4+ T cells were purified by magnetic negative isolation. Blood was collected in EDTA tubes and processed within 24 hours, with PBMCs isolated through density gradient centrifugation. PBMCs destined for TCR sequencing were cryopreserved in liquid nitrogen and later thawed in a 37 °C water bath. A purity of at least 90% was achieved for sorted or isolated CD4+, CD8+ and CD8+ TEMRA cells. Deletion took 2 bases off V and 4 bases off J, with a span of 8 bases between the germline ends. The CDR3 contains 13 residues, cysteine and phenylalanine counted. Only CDR3 DNA remains: 39 bases, in frame from the first base. For CDR1 and CDR2, the germline V gene lists SNHLY and FYNNEI.

RNA was extracted using the RNeasy kit, and roughly 0.45 to 1 microgram was reverse transcribed with random hexamers. TCR beta CDR3 regions were amplified with the immunoSEQ multiplex PCR assay covering 54 Vbeta and 13 Jbeta segments. Bias from PCR amplification was corrected by using a synthetic template baseline for primer optimization and for computational correction. The authors' pipeline ran thus. Only productive sequences were kept, with reads annotated to V, D and J genes according to IMGT and analyzed in immunoSEQ Analyzer. Clonality was computed as one minus Shannon entropy normalized by log2 of the number of productive unique sequences. For each patient and control, public and private clones were evaluated within the 100 most prevalent clones. Susac-specific clones were defined as absent from healthy and MS cohorts, around 1,000 published viral clones and other ImmuneACCESS disease sequences. TCRdb reanalyzed the raw reads on its own, using fastp at Q25 for trimming and MiXCR for clone calling, and kept in-frame beta chains. Entries that share a CDR3 protein sequence are merged under the most common genes and DNA. The authors' filters were not applied to this entry. The sample table contains 170,000 or so distinct CDR3 sequences; only one count was recorded for approximately 94% of them. The ten largest clones capture more than 0.08% of the sample.

For this clonotype: The antigen it recognizes is unknown. No qualities accompany the bases; no much larger clone lies one base away.

This TCR was recovered from a human donor with multiple sclerosis. The sample consisted of CD4+ T cells from PBMCs. The sequence links TRBV2 to TRBJ1-1, with the D gene too uncertain to name. The DNA sequence is given as TGTGCCAGCAGTGAACTAGGAGGCACTGAAGCTTTCTTT. This gives the protein CASSELGGTEAFF.